These 28 T cell receptor beta chains share one sample of origin, sequenced in a study of control samples from healthy donors and cancer patients. TCRdb's copy holds only in-frame clones and misses some; the assay was immunoSEQ multiplex PCR. Of about 100,000 clones detected, 87% appear once; the ten largest clones hold 15% to 20%. The sample taken for sequencing was blood. The receptor source for this set is a woman aged 45-65 years in good health.

V usage is TRBV9 and J usage is TRBJ1-4; D possibly corresponds to TRBD1 (6 bases). V dropped 2 bases and J dropped 5 bases, with 13 bases sitting between them. The CDR3 contains 15 residues. Germline assignment: CDR1 SGDLS and CDR2 YYNGEE. CDR3 residues: CASSVSTGTNEKLFF. The DNA of the CDR3 is TGTGCCAGCAGCGTTTCGACAGGCACCAATGAAAAACTGTTTTTT. Full variable domain (outside the CDR3, taken from reference TRBV9 and TRBJ1-4): DSGVTQTPKHLITATGQRVTLRCSPRSGDLSVYWYQQSLDQGLQFLIQYYNGEERAKGNILERFSAQQFPDLHSELNLSSLELGDSALYFCASSVSTGTNEKLFFGSGTQLSVL.

The CDR3 sequence is CASGLDFGHGGTGELFF. The CDR3, as DNA: TGTGCTAGTGGTTTGGACTTTGGGCACGGTGGGACCGGGGAGCTGTTTTTT. The chain couples TRBV12-5 to TRBJ2-2; D is uncertain. The V end was cut by 1 base, the J end by 5 bases, with 17 bases between. Germline V gene sequence: CDR1 LGHNT, CDR2 FRNRAP. The CDR3 contains 17 residues.

This chain connects TRBV30 to TRBJ2-7; D tentatively reads TRBD1 or TRBD2 (6 bases each). The germline CDR1 and CDR2 sequences are GTSNPN and SVGIG (reference sequence). The CDR3 runs 14 residues. With 3 bases removed from V and 0 bases from J, the gap between germline ends came to 12 bases. In DNA, the CDR3 is TGTGCCTGGAGGCCCGGGGGCAGCTCCTACGAGCAGTACTTC. The encoded protein is CAWRPGGSSYEQYF.

The chain is built from TRBV24-1 and TRBJ1-1, with 7 bases that match TRBD1. Germline V lookup: CDR1 KGHDR, CDR2 SFDVKD. This CDR3 is built from 13 residues. Unmatched junction bases numbered 8, after V lost 9 bases and J lost 5 bases. CDR3 amino acids: CATGNRGGTEAFF. DNA of the CDR3: TGTGCCACCGGAAACAGGGGAGGGACTGAAGCTTTCTTT.

This clone appeared a few times. V gene TRBV6-2 or TRBV6-3 combines with J gene TRBJ2-7, with 8 bases that match TRBD2. V gave up 6 bases and J gave up 2 bases; unmatched junction bases: 6. CDR1 and CDR2 from the germline V gene are MNHEY and SVGEGT. The CDR3 totals 14 residues. The CDR3 region has the DNA TGTGCCAGCAGCCCCGGGAGGGGGGCCTACGAGCAGTACTTC. Protein product: CASSPGRGAYEQYF.

This clone occurred a few times. For the CDR3, the DNA is TGTGCCAGCAGCTTAGCGCGAGGTGTCGGAAACACCATATATTTT. Its translation is CASSLARGVGNTIYF. This chain joins TRBV7-8 and TRBJ1-3; D unclear. V lost 0 bases and J lost 4, with 10 bases in between. This CDR3 has 15 amino acids. Germline CDR1 reads SGHVS; CDR2 reads FQNEAQ.

In this sample, this clone turned up once. The rearrangement links TRBV5-1 to TRBJ1-1; D not resolved. V was cut by 1 base and J by 4 bases, with 14 bases left in between. Germline V gives CDR1 SGHRS, CDR2 YFSETQ. The CDR3 runs 15 residues. The CDR3 is CASSLRWGSGTEAFF. The CDR3 DNA reads TGCGCCAGCAGCTTGAGATGGGGATCGGGCACTGAAGCTTTCTTT.

This clone was observed many times. Here the CDR3 DNA reads TGTGCCAGCAGGAAGCGGGACAGGTATTACGGCTACACCTTC. Amino acids: CASRKRDRYYGYTF. The chain couples TRBV6-5 to TRBJ1-2; 8 nucleotides agree with TRBD1. The CDR3 is 14 residues long. The ends lost 6 bases at V and 8 bases at J; junction bases unmatched: 11. Germline V gene sequence: CDR1 MNHEY, CDR2 SVGAGI.

J is TRBJ2-1 and V is TRBV5-1; TRBD2 matches 9 bases. The CDR3 contains 15 residues. Trimming took 4 bases from V and 1 from J; bases not matched to a gene: 3. From germline, CDR1 is SGHRS and CDR2 YFSETQ. CDR3 nucleotide sequence: TGCGCCAGCAGCATAGCGGGAGTGTCCTACAATGAGCAGTTCTTC. Protein sequence: CASSIAGVSYNEQFF.

The V and J genes are TRBV7-9 and TRBJ2-1; D not certain. V dropped 0 bases and J dropped 9 bases, with 12 bases sitting between them. Germline V gives CDR1 SEHNR, CDR2 FQNEAQ (reference sequence). The CDR3 length is 14 residues. The DNA for the CDR3 is TGTGCCAGCAGCTTAGCGGGTCTCTTAGGTGAGCAGTTCTTC. Amino acids: CASSLAGLLGEQFF.

V and J are TRBV5-1 and TRBJ1-2; unclear D gene. Trimming left V 6 bases short and J 4 bases short, with 28 bases between. The CDR3 is 18 residues long. Germline V gives CDR1 SGHRS, CDR2 YFSETQ. This CDR3 reads CASILVSSGPKHVYGYTF. CDR3 nucleotide sequence: TGCGCCAGCATCCTTGTATCATCCGGGCCAAAGCACGTCTATGGCTACACCTTC. Filled out from reference TRBV5-1 and TRBJ1-2, the complete variable domain reads KAGVTQTPRYLIKTRGQQVTLSCSPISGHRSVSWYQQTPGQGLQFLFEYFSETQRNKGNFPGRFSGRQFSNSRSEMNVSTLELGDSALYLCASILVSSGPKHVYGYTFGSGTRLTVV.

The chain couples TRBV10-1 to TRBJ1-2; a possible D gene is TRBD1 (6 bases). CDR1 WNHNN and CDR2 SYGVQD come from the germline V gene (reference sequence). This CDR3 region has 14 residues. The V end lost 2 bases, the J end lost 6 bases, and 13 bases lay between the germline ends. CDR3 amino acids: CASSEPGARHGYTF. CDR3 coding DNA: TGCGCCAGCAGTGAGCCGGGGGCGCGTCATGGCTACACCTTC.

V is TRBV7-2 and J is TRBJ2-3; 11 bases fit TRBD2. This CDR3 has 17 amino acids. CDR1 is SGHTA and CDR2 is FQGNSA in the germline V gene. The V and J ends lost 3 bases and 1 base, in that order; junction bases with no gene match: 6. As DNA, the CDR3 is TGTGCCAGCAGCTTCCTTCCTAGCGGGGGGCGCACAGATACGCAGTATTTT. Translating it yields CASSFLPSGGRTDTQYF.

CDR3 in DNA: TGTGCCTGGATGCCTACCAAACTCACAACTAATGAAAAACTGTTTTTT. Protein: CAWMPTKLTTNEKLFF. The chain combines TRBV30 with TRBJ1-4; D is uncertain. This CDR3 is built from 16 residues. Looked up from germline, CDR1 is GTSNPN and CDR2 is SVGIG (reference sequence). The germline V and J ends were trimmed by 4 bases and 0 bases, with 15 bases remaining between them.

The J gene is TRBJ1-1, the V gene TRBV12-3 or TRBV12-4; tentatively, D is TRBD1 (6 bases). Trimming left V 2 bases short and J 10 bases short, with 8 bases between. The CDR3 length is 11 residues. The CDR3, as DNA: TGTGCCAGCAGTTTAAGAGGGGGAGCTTTCTTT. Its protein is CASSLRGGAFF.

The chain links TRBV7-9 to TRBJ2-2; D might be TRBD2 (6 bases). Trimming pared 6 bases from V and 4 bases from J, leaving 15 bases between. Per germline, CDR1 SEHNR and CDR2 FQNEAQ (reference sequence). This CDR3 contains 15 residues. CDR3 residues: CASSTLEGSTGELFF. The DNA of the CDR3 is TGTGCCAGCAGTACCCTGGAGGGTAGCACCGGGGAGCTGTTTTTT.

This chain connects TRBV6-6 to TRBJ2-2; no clear D gene. CDR3 length: 14 residues. The V gene's germline CDR1 is MNHNY and CDR2 SVGAGI (reference sequence). Trimming took 3 bases from V and 3 from J, leaving 8 bases between them. The DNA of the CDR3 is TGTGCCAGCAGTTATAGATCTTACACCGGGGAGCTGTTTTTT. Encoded protein: CASSYRSYTGELFF.

This chain links TRBV7-8 with TRBJ1-2; a weak D match, TRBD1 (5 bases). V was shortened by 4 bases and J by 6 bases, with 18 bases between the two germline ends. CDR1 SGHVS and CDR2 FQNEAQ come from the germline V gene. CDR3 size: 15 residues. The CDR3: CASSSRVVQKDGYTF. CDR3 bases: TGTGCCAGCAGCTCCAGGGTCGTTCAGAAGGATGGCTACACCTTC.

The chain joins TRBV2 to TRBJ1-3; unclear D gene. V shed 1 base and J shed 7 bases, with 8 bases lying between them. Germline CDR1 is SNHLY and CDR2 is FYNNEI. The CDR3 extends over 13 amino acids. This CDR3 reads CASSEGTQNTIYF. The CDR3, as DNA: TGTGCCAGCAGTGAAGGGACCCAGAACACCATATATTTT.

This clone showed up just a few times. One junction end disagrees with the germline gene, perhaps due to a read error. The chain uses TRBV7-6 and TRBJ2-3; 10 bases agree with TRBD2. Germline CDR1 reads SGHVS; CDR2 reads FNYEAQ. The CDR3 extends over 14 amino acids. The CDR3, as DNA: TGTGCCAGCAGCTTAGATCCTGGGGGGCTAGCGGGGGTGTTC. This gives the protein CASSLDPGGLAGVF.

V usage is TRBV5-1 and J usage is TRBJ1-2; perhaps TRBD1 as D (6 bases). CDR1 and CDR2 from the germline V gene are SGHRS and YFSETQ. The CDR3 is made up of 15 amino acids. Trimming cost V 1 base and J 8 bases, with 18 bases left between them. CDR3 protein: CASSLIAGQPGGYTF. DNA for the CDR3: TGCGCCAGCAGCTTGATCGCCGGACAGCCCGGGGGCTACACCTTC.

The V call is TRBV10-3, the J call TRBJ2-1, with D uncertain. V was shortened by 0 bases and J by 13 bases, with 7 bases between the two germline ends. CDR1 is ENHRY and CDR2 is SYGVKD in the germline V gene. The CDR3 is 11 residues long. The CDR3 reads CAISESVAQFF. CDR3 sequence (DNA): TGTGCCATCAGTGAGTCTGTTGCCCAGTTCTTC.

This clone has only one observation. The genes are TRBV5-6 and TRBJ2-6; D call uncertain. This CDR3 is built from 14 residues. Germline V gives CDR1 SGHDT, CDR2 YYEEEE. Trimming took 2 bases from V and 0 from J, leaving 3 bases between them. CDR3 protein: CASSLFSGANVLTF. The CDR3 DNA is TGTGCCAGCAGCTTATTCTCTGGGGCCAACGTCCTGACTTTC.

The rearrangement links TRBV30 to TRBJ1-1; maybe TRBD1 (5 bases). Germline CDR1 is GTSNPN and CDR2 is SVGIG (reference sequence). This CDR3 contains 13 residues. Trimming cost V 4 bases and J 6 bases, with 15 bases left between them. The CDR3 DNA sequence: TGTGCCTGGACCCCTGGGCAGGGCCCTGAAGCTTTCTTT. Its protein is CAWTPGQGPEAFF.

The V and J genes are TRBV7-7 and TRBJ2-5, with 9 bases identical to TRBD1. The CDR3 extends over 15 amino acids. V trimming: 5 bases; J trimming: 5 bases; junction bases outside the gene matches: 9. Per the germline V gene, CDR1 is SSHAT and CDR2 is FNYEAQ (reference sequence). CDR3 amino acids: CASSTSGQGTETQYF. The CDR3 DNA is TGTGCCAGCAGCACAAGTGGACAGGGGACGGAGACCCAGTACTTC.

The rearrangement links TRBV10-3 to TRBJ1-1, with D unclear. CDR3 length: 13 amino acids. Germline CDR1 ENHRY, CDR2 SYGVKD. V lost 3 bases, J lost 1 base, and 6 bases lay in between. CDR3 DNA: TGTGCCATCAGTGAACTAGGGAACACTGAAGCTTTCTTT. Its translation is CAISELGNTEAFF.

J is TRBJ1-1 and V is TRBV6-5; a weak D match, TRBD1 (6 bases). The V gene's germline CDR1 is MNHEY and CDR2 SVGAGI. V was pared by 2 bases and J by 5 bases, with 9 bases between. There are 13 residues in the CDR3. CDR3 protein: CASSYERGTEAFF. The CDR3, as DNA: TGTGCCAGCAGTTACGAGAGGGGGACTGAAGCTTTCTTT.

This clone was seen more than once but under ten times. The chain is built from TRBV27 and TRBJ1-2; 9 bases are a match to TRBD1. Trimming took 5 bases from V and 5 from J; bases not matched to a gene: 12. CDR3 size: 16 residues. The germline CDR1 and CDR2 sequences are MNHEY and SMNVEV (reference sequence). The CDR3 here is CASSRNRDRVGYGYTF. In DNA, the CDR3 is TGTGCCAGCAGTAGAAACCGGGACAGGGTGGGGTATGGCTACACCTTC.